The 19 T cell receptor beta chains reported below all come from one sample, sequenced in a study of control samples from healthy donors and cancer patients. Sequenced by immunoSEQ multiplex PCR; TCRdb stores in-frame clones only, minus some. This sample yields around 95,000 clones, of which about 90% are seen a single time; 18% belongs to the top ten. The sample was blood. The receptor source for this set is a woman between 45 and 65 years old in good health.

The V call is TRBV4-1, the J call TRBJ2-6; 8 bases match TRBD1. The CDR3 totals 18 residues. V lost 4 bases and J lost 0; bases outside the gene matches: 8. CDR1 and CDR2 (germline): MGHRA, YSYEKL. The CDR3 DNA is TGCGCCAGCAGCCCCGGGGACAGGAAAGACTCTGGGGCCAACGTCCTGACTTTC. It translates to CASSPGDRKDSGANVLTF.

The rearrangement links TRBV29-1 to TRBJ2-7; tentatively, D is TRBD2 (6 bases). Germline loops: CDR1 SQVTM, CDR2 ANQGSEA. Deletions cut 6 bases from V and 5 bases from J, with 14 bases between. The CDR3 has 12 residues. The chain's CDR3 is CSVSIGGHEQYF. The CDR3 region has the DNA TGCAGCGTGTCCATCGGGGGACACGAGCAGTACTTC.

CDR3 bases: TGCGCCAGCAGCCAAGATTCGGACGGATGGTTTAATGGCTACACCTTC. Encoded protein: CASSQDSDGWFNGYTF. The V call is TRBV4-3, the J call TRBJ1-2, with D hard to call. Per the germline V gene, CDR1 is LGHNA and CDR2 is YSLEER. The V end was cut by 0 bases, the J end by 6 bases, with 17 bases between. The CDR3 covers 16 residues.

CDR3 protein: CASSSPLGELFF. CDR3 in DNA: TGTGCCAGCAGCTCCCCCCTCGGGGAGCTGTTTTTT. The chain joins TRBV7-2 to TRBJ2-2; no clear D gene. V shed 4 bases and J shed 7 bases, with 7 bases lying between them. CDR3 length: 12 residues. Germline V gives CDR1 SGHTA, CDR2 FQGNSA. Full variable domain (outside the CDR3, taken from reference TRBV7-2 and TRBJ2-2): GAGVSQSPSNKVTEKGKDVELRCDPISGHTALYWYRQSLGQGLEFLIYFQGNSAPDKSGLPSDRFSAERTGGSVSTLTIQRTQQEDSAVYLCASSSPLGELFFGEGSRLTVL.

This clone appeared once. The V and J genes are TRBV7-2 and TRBJ2-3; 9 bases agree with TRBD2. CDR1 and CDR2 (germline): SGHTA, FQGNSA. The CDR3 is 14 residues long. The CDR3 DNA reads as TGTGCGGGGGGTAGCGGGGGTTACACAGATACGCAGTATTTT. Its translation: CAGGSGGYTDTQYF.

V usage is TRBV6-2 or TRBV6-3 and J usage is TRBJ1-5, with D possibly being TRBD1 (5 bases). V lost 5 bases and J lost 6, with 11 bases in between. CDR1 and CDR2 (germline): MNHEY, SVGEGT. The CDR3 spans 13 residues. CDR3 amino acids: CASSQGRTQPQHF. The CDR3 DNA follows: TGTGCCAGCAGTCAGGGTAGGACTCAGCCCCAGCATTTT.

The rearrangement links TRBV6-5 to TRBJ1-1; no reliable D call. The CDR3 loop spans 15 amino acids. Germline assignment: CDR1 MNHEY and CDR2 SVGAGI. Between the trimmed V and J ends, which lost 6 bases and 0 bases, there was a span of 14 bases. The CDR3 nucleotides are TGTGCCAGCAGCCGTTCAGGAACCATGAACACTGAAGCTTTCTTT. Translated, it gives CASSRSGTMNTEAFF.

The chain carries TRBV3-1 (or the pseudogene TRBV3-2) and TRBJ2-1; 8 nucleotides align to TRBD2. The J segment lost 7 bases and the V segment lost 5 bases, leaving 10 bases of the junction unmatched. The CDR3 extends over 15 amino acids. CDR1 and CDR2 from the germline V gene are LGHDT and YNNKEL (reference sequence). The CDR3 protein is CASSGPGLVRNEQFF. CDR3 in DNA: TGTGCCAGCAGCGGGCCGGGACTAGTGAGAAATGAGCAGTTCTTC.

The genes are TRBV5-1 and TRBJ2-4; tentatively, D is TRBD2 (5 bases). The CDR3 runs to 16 residues. Germline V gene sequence: CDR1 SGHRS, CDR2 YFSETQ. The ends were cut back, 1 base at V and 6 bases at J, with 17 bases in the middle. This CDR3 is CASSLSTQRNLNIQYF. The CDR3 nucleotides are TGCGCCAGCAGCTTGAGCACCCAGCGGAATCTAAACATTCAGTACTTC.

V and J are TRBV9 and TRBJ2-5; D is perhaps TRBD2 (5 bases). V was clipped by 4 bases and J by 5 bases, with 9 bases between them. This CDR3 comprises 12 residues. CDR1 and CDR2 from the germline V gene are SGDLS and YYNGEE. The CDR3 coding sequence is TGTGCCAGCAGCTCCTCGGGGGAGACCCAGTACTTC. This encodes CASSSSGETQYF.

This chain uses TRBV5-4 with TRBJ2-2, with D tentatively TRBD2 (6 bases). Germline loops: CDR1 SGHNT, CDR2 YYREEE (reference sequence). With 6 bases removed from V and 6 bases from J, the gap between germline ends came to 12 bases. CDR3 size: 13 residues. Here the CDR3 DNA reads TGTGCCAGCAACTGGGAGCGGGCCGGGGAGCTGTTTTTT. Residues: CASNWERAGELFF.

This clone was seen just once. The chain carries TRBV9 and TRBJ1-5, with a weak D call TRBD1 (5 bases). V was cut by 3 bases and J by 2 bases, with 15 bases left in between. The CDR3 totals 16 residues. CDR1 is SGDLS and CDR2 is YYNGEE in the germline V gene. The CDR3: CASSASGGGGNQPQHF. CDR3 bases: TGTGCCAGCAGCGCCTCGGGGGGTGGGGGCAATCAGCCCCAGCATTTT.

This chain joins TRBV24-1 and TRBJ2-7; 7 bases are shared with TRBD2. Germline trimming cut 3 bases from V and 7 bases from J; bases unmatched to any gene: 11. The CDR3 covers 15 residues. CDR1 and CDR2 (germline): KGHDR, SFDVKD. The CDR3 DNA sequence: TGTGCCACCAGTGATCATCCACTAGCGAGCCGAGAGCAGTACGTC. This translates into CATSDHPLASREQYV.

This sequence joins TRBV18 and TRBJ2-3, with TRBD1 matching over 11 bases. Germline V gene lookup returns CDR1 KGHSH and CDR2 LQKENI. The J segment lost 2 bases and the V segment lost 1 base, leaving 2 bases of the junction unmatched. The CDR3 length is 16 residues. DNA of the CDR3: TGTGCCAGCTCACCACGGACAGGGGGCAACACAGATACGCAGTATTTT. Protein: CASSPRTGGNTDTQYF. Full variable domain (rest looked up from reference TRBV18 and TRBJ2-3): NAGVMQNPRHLVRRRGQEARLRCSPMKGHSHVYWYRQLPEEGLKFMVYLQKENIIDESGMPKERFSAEFPKEGPSILRIQQVVRGDSAAYFCASSPRTGGNTDTQYFGPGTRLTVL.

The chain has TRBV7-3 and TRBJ2-5, with 7 bases identical to TRBD2. The CDR3 sequence is 16 residues long. The V gene's germline CDR1 is SGHTA and CDR2 FQGTGA. J gave up 4 bases and V 0 bases, and 8 bases lay outside the gene matches. DNA of the CDR3: TGTGCCAGCAGCTTAACGCGGACGGGCGGGGGAGAGACCCAGTACTTC. Its protein is CASSLTRTGGGETQYF.

The CDR3: CASSRTSGGSSYNEQFF. Written as DNA, the CDR3 is TGTGCCAGCAGCCGTACTAGCGGGGGGAGCTCCTACAATGAGCAGTTCTTC. The chain recombines TRBV3-1 (or the pseudogene TRBV3-2) with TRBJ2-1; 12 bases are shared with TRBD2. The CDR3 runs to 17 residues. Germline V gene data show CDR1 as LGHDT and CDR2 as YNNKEL (reference sequence). Germline trimming cut 4 bases from V and 0 bases from J; bases unmatched to any gene: 4.

The sample holds one count of this clone. The chain joins TRBV5-1 to TRBJ2-3; D remains ambiguous. The germline CDR1 and CDR2 sequences are SGHRS and YFSETQ. V was clipped by 7 bases and J by 2 bases, with 11 bases between them. This CDR3 spans 13 amino acids. The CDR3, as DNA: TGCGCCAGCTACGTCGAAGACACAGATACGCAGTATTTT. Protein product: CASYVEDTDTQYF. The variable domain in full, completed from reference TRBV5-1 and TRBJ2-3, reads KAGVTQTPRYLIKTRGQQVTLSCSPISGHRSVSWYQQTPGQGLQFLFEYFSETQRNKGNFPGRFSGRQFSNSRSEMNVSTLELGDSALYLCASYVEDTDTQYFGPGTRLTVL.

The chain is built from TRBV12-3 or TRBV12-4 and TRBJ2-7; D unclear. There are 13 residues in the CDR3. Trimming shortened V by 5 bases and J by 1 base, and 9 bases separated the two germline ends. For the CDR3, the DNA is TGTGCCAGCAGTACGGTCCGATCCTACGAGCAGTACTTC. Protein product: CASSTVRSYEQYF.

V is TRBV3-1 (or the pseudogene TRBV3-2) and J is TRBJ1-2; D is unresolved. V was shortened by 4 bases and J by 8 bases, with 20 bases between the two germline ends. Germline CDR1 reads LGHDT; CDR2 reads YNNKEL (reference sequence). The CDR3 covers 15 residues. The CDR3 spells CASSPTRVFGRGYTF. The CDR3 DNA reads TGTGCCAGCAGCCCTACAAGAGTGTTTGGGCGCGGCTACACCTTC.